This T cell receptor beta chain was identified during a study of technical replicates of blood from a handful of donors. This CDR3 has 15 residues. The V and J ends lost 2 bases and 2 bases, in that order; junction bases with no gene match: 3. The germline gives CDR1 MNHNY, CDR2 SVGAGI (reference sequence). Only in-frame clones appear in the TCRdb table, and some are missing; sequencing was by immunoSEQ multiplex PCR. Of more than 65,000 clones in the sample, approximately 96% were seen once. The sample consisted of T cells isolated from PBMCs. The V and J genes are TRBV6-6 and TRBJ2-5; 9 bases align to TRBD1. The sequence was collected from a human donor in good health. The CDR3 protein is CASSYGGQGQETQYF. The CDR3, as DNA: TGTGCCAGCAGTTACGGGGGACAGGGACAAGAGACCCAGTACTTC.